Sequencing of this T cell receptor beta chain was carried out in a study of blood T cell repertoires in COVID-19 (dated by TCRdb to 2018 to 2021). As for the study more broadly: Samples covering the acute and convalescent phases of COVID-19 were provided by collaborators in the United States, Italy and Spain. The material from the prospective study consisted of cDNA or gDNA derived from T cells, B-cell-depleted T cells, or PBMCs. Subjects who had been exposed to COVID-19, were actively infected with it, or had recovered from it provided the deeply sampled blood TCRbeta repertoires that made up the dataset. The repertoires were released in a freely available public database intended as a resource for research on the immune response to SARS-CoV-2. Samples came from the ongoing ImmuneRACE study (first 160 participants) plus 1,254 subjects from 6 global collaborators. The sample metadata nearly always contained a de-identified subject ID, COVID-19 status, age in years and sex. Where available, HLA class I and class II types were obtained from metadata supplied by the sample provider rather than from assay-based typing.

Overall study outcomes, separate from this receptor: Clinical and demographic metadata were provided uncurated, with the amount varying by source and participant.

For this chain, trimming is 6 bases at the V end and 5 bases at the J end, and the number of junction bases without a gene match is 11. In the germline V gene (reference sequence), CDR1 corresponds to LGHDT and CDR2 to YNNKEL. The cysteine opens and the phenylalanine closes a CDR3 of 15 amino acids. The sequence is cut down to CDR3 DNA, 45 bases in frame from base 1. The immunoSEQ Assay, a bias-controlled multiplex PCR, was used to amplify TCRbeta CDR3 regions from genomic DNA. As for how the authors treated the data: Within the assay, amplification of reference gene primers was used to estimate how many nucleated cells each sample contained. To quantify the absolute abundance of each unique TCRbeta CDR3 rearrangement, sequence reads were collapsed and filtered. For each sample, productive Simpson clonality was calculated as the square root of Simpson's diversity index over productive rearrangements. TCRdb mirrors the immuneACCESS table, restricted to in-frame sequences. Some clones are absent from its copies; in checked studies, under half trace to an unresolved V gene, and the reason for the others is unknown. For V, J and clone size, that table is used; D and trimming come from the DNA. This sample comprises under 300,000 clones, 70% to 90% of them detected only once. The top ten hold approximately 2.2% of the sample.

With respect to this clone: Its antigen is not yet known. No base quality values were provided; no much bigger clone lies one nucleotide off.

Samples from volunteer blood donors who had recovered from COVID-19 were contributed by a second Seattle source. Collaborating institutions collected whole blood in K2EDTA tubes following their own protocols. For TCRbeta analysis, collaborator samples were shipped as frozen whole blood, as isolated PBMCs, or as DNA extracted from either sample type. In this chain, TRBV3-1 (or the pseudogene TRBV3-2) is recombined with TRBJ1-2; TRBD1 matches 8 bases in the middle. Sequencing used peripheral blood. This TCR derives from a woman between 40 and 50 years old who had recovered from COVID-19. The CDR3 sequence is CASSHRGGSRYGYTF. At the DNA level, the sequence is TGTGCCAGCAGTCACAGGGGGGGATCACGGTATGGCTACACCTTC.